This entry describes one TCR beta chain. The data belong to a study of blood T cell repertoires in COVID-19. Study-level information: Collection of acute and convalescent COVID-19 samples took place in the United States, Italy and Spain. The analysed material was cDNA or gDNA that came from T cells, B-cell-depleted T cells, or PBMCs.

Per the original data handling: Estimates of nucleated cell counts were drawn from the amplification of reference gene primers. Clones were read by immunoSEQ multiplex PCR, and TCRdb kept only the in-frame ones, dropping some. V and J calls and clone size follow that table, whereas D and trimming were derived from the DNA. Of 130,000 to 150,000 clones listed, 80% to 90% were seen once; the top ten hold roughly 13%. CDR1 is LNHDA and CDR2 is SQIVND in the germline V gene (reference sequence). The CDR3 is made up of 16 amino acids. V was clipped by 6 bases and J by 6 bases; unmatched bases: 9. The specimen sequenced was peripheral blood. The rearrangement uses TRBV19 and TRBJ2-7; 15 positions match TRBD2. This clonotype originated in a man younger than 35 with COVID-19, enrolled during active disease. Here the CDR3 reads CASSGLAGGPTAEQYF. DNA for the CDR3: TGTGCCAGTAGCGGACTAGCGGGAGGGCCAACGGCCGAGCAGTACTTC.